These 6 T cell receptor beta chains were sequenced from one sample in a study of technical replicates of blood from several donors. Profiled with immunoSEQ multiplex PCR; TCRdb holds only in-frame clones, not every one. The sample contains some 81,000 clones, over 75% of which appear only once. Sequenced: T cells isolated from PBMCs. The source of these receptors is a human donor in good health.

This chain links TRBV27 with TRBJ1-2; 7 bases line up with TRBD1. The CDR3 contains 13 residues. Germline V gene data show CDR1 as MNHEY and CDR2 as SMNVEV (reference sequence). Trimming cost V 5 bases and J 5 bases; bases outside gene matches: 5. The CDR3 loop is CASSTTGRYGYTF. In DNA form, the CDR3 reads TGTGCCAGCAGTACGACAGGGCGATATGGCTACACCTTC.

V is TRBV4-1 and J is TRBJ2-3; D unclear. Trimming cost V 0 bases and J 2 bases, with 9 bases left between them. There are 15 residues in the CDR3. CDR1 and CDR2 (germline): MGHRA, YSYEKL. CDR3 region: CASSQERPHTDTQYF. The CDR3 nucleotides read TGCGCCAGCAGCCAAGAGAGGCCACACACAGATACGCAGTATTTT.

V usage is TRBV6-5 and J usage is TRBJ2-3; 7 nucleotides align to TRBD2. CDR3 length: 15 amino acids. Germline assignment: CDR1 MNHEY and CDR2 SVGAGI. V shed 5 bases and J 1 base; nucleotides not matched to a gene: 6. CDR3 in amino acids: CASSLSRGGTDTQYF. CDR3 bases: TGTGCCAGCAGTCTCTCCCGGGGGGGCACAGATACGCAGTATTTT.

The chain is built from TRBV30 and TRBJ1-3; TRBD1 aligns across 7 bases. The length of the CDR3 is 12 residues. V lost 8 bases and J lost 0; bases outside the gene matches: 1. In germline, CDR1 is GTSNPN, CDR2 SVGIG (reference sequence). The CDR3 DNA reads TGTGCCGGGACAGACTCTGGAAACACCATATATTTT. Its protein product is CAGTDSGNTIYF.

The V gene is TRBV28, the J gene TRBJ1-1; D not certain. The CDR3 has 14 residues. The V and J ends lost 6 bases and 5 bases respectively, with 16 bases between them. CDR1 is MDHEN, CDR2 SYDVKM, per germline. CDR3 DNA: TGTGCCAGCAGCCTGGGATCGGGGAGGACTGAAGCTTTCTTT. It specifies CASSLGSGRTEAFF.

The chain is built from TRBV9 and TRBJ2-7; 8 bases are a match to TRBD2. The CDR3 runs 16 residues. Germline loops: CDR1 SGDLS, CDR2 YYNGEE. Trimming removed 4 bases from V and 2 bases from J; junction bases left unmatched: 11. In DNA, the CDR3 is TGTGCCAGCAGCCCAGGGGCTAGCGGGTTCACCTACGAGCAGTACTTC. Protein product: CASSPGASGFTYEQYF.